These T cell receptor beta chains were read from a single sample in a study of blood T cell repertoires in COVID-19. Repertoires were generated with immunoSEQ multiplex PCR, while TCRdb's copy carries only in-frame clones and drops some. This sample has some 82,000 clones, with 81% found just once. The sample taken for sequencing was peripheral blood. The receptors stem from an older man with acute or convalescent COVID-19. Each CDR3 is given with its conserved first and last residue. D genes are given only for firm matches. Clone size is shown for a subset of rows, as once, few, many or a class of expanded clone.

abundance,v_gene,j_gene,d_gene,CDR3aa,CDR3nt
once,TRBV5-1,TRBJ1-1,.,CASRTAGLNTEAFF,TGCGCCAGCAGAACGGCAGGGCTGAACACTGAAGCTTTCTTT
.,TRBV5-1,TRBJ2-1,TRBD2,CASSAFSGGNEQFF,TGCGCCAGCAGCGCCTTCTCGGGAGGAAATGAGCAGTTCTTC
.,TRBV7-2,TRBJ2-7,TRBD2,CASSLWSGRGNEQYF,TGTGCCAGCAGCTTATGGAGCGGGAGAGGCAACGAGCAGTACTTC
.,TRBV5-1,TRBJ2-1,TRBD2,CASSVLAVNEQFF,TGCGCCAGCAGCGTCCTAGCGGTTAATGAGCAGTTCTTC
.,TRBV7-2,TRBJ1-3,.,CASSLAISGNTIYF,TGTGCCAGCAGCCTAGCCATCTCTGGAAACACCATATATTTT
.,TRBV7-9,TRBJ2-3,.,CASSSEGRSTQYF,TGTGCCAGCAGCTCCGAGGGCCGTAGTACGCAGTATTTT
.,TRBV6-6,TRBJ2-5,TRBD2,CASSFGLALPKETQYF,TGTGCCAGCAGTTTCGGACTAGCGCTACCCAAAGAGACCCAGTACTTC
.,TRBV29-1,TRBJ2-2,TRBD2,CSVGRTSGSTDTGELFF,TGCAGCGTTGGGAGGACTAGCGGGAGTACGGACACCGGGGAGCTGTTTTTT
once,TRBV18,TRBJ2-1,TRBD2,CASSRSLAGENEQFF,TGTGCCAGCTCACGCTCTCTAGCGGGAGAGAATGAGCAGTTCTTC
.,TRBV7-3,TRBJ2-7,.,CASSLQGGLYYEQYF,TGTGCCAGCAGCTTACAAGGGGGACTATACTACGAGCAGTACTTC
.,TRBV30,TRBJ2-6,TRBD1,CAWSVPGQGASGANVLTF,TGTGCCTGGAGTGTACCGGGACAGGGGGCCTCTGGGGCCAACGTCCTGACTTTC
.,TRBV7-3,TRBJ2-2,.,CASSYEPGNTGELFF,TGTGCCAGCAGCTATGAGCCAGGGAACACCGGGGAGCTGTTTTTT
.,TRBV3-1/TRBV3-2,TRBJ1-5,.,CASSLSGVSNQPQHF,TGTGCCAGCAGCCTTTCAGGGGTAAGCAATCAGCCCCAGCATTTT
.,TRBV7-8,TRBJ1-6,.,CASSSRQSSYNSPLHF,TGTGCCAGCAGCTCCAGACAGAGCTCCTATAATTCACCCCTCCACTTT
.,TRBV2,TRBJ2-3,TRBD2,CASSFLAGASTDTQYF,TGTGCCAGCAGTTTCCTAGCGGGAGCCTCCACAGATACGCAGTATTTT
.,TRBV19,TRBJ1-5,.,CASSIDRGSNQPQHF,TGTGCCAGTAGTATAGATAGGGGGAGCAATCAGCCCCAGCATTTT